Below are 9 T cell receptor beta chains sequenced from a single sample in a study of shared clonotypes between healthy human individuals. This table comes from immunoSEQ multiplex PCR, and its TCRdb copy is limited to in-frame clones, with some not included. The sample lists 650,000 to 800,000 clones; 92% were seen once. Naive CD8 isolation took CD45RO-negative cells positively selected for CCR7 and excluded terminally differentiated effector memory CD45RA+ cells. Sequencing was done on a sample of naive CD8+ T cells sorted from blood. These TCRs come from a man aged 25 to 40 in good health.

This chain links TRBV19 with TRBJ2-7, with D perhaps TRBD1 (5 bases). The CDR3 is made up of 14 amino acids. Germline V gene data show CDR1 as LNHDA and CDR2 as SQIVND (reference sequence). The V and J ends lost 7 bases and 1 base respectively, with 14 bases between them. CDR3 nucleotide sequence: TGTGCCAGTACCTCACAAGGGGATTCCTACGAGCAGTACTTC. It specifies CASTSQGDSYEQYF. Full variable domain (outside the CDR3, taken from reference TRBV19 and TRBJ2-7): DGGITQSPKYLFRKEGQNVTLSCEQNLNHDAMYWYRQDPGQGLRLIYYSQIVNDFQKGDIAEGYSVSREKKESFPLTVTSAQKNPTAFYLCASTSQGDSYEQYFGPGTRLTVT.

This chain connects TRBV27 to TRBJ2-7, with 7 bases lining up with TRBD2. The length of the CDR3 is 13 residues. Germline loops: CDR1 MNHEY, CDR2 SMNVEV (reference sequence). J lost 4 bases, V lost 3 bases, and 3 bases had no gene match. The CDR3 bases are TGTGCCAGCAGTTTCAGGGAGGGATACGAGCAGTACTTC. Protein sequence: CASSFREGYEQYF.

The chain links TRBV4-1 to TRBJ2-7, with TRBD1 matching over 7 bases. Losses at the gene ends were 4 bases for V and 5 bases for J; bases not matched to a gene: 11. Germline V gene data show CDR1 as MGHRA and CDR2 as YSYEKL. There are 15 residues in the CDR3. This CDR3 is CASSRQPGQVNEQYF. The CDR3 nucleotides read TGCGCCAGCAGCCGGCAACCCGGACAGGTGAACGAGCAGTACTTC.

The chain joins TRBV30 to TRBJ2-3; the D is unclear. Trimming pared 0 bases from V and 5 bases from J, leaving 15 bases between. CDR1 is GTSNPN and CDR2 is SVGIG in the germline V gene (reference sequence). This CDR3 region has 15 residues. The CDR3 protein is CAWSVLGLSRDTQYF. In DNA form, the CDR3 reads TGTGCCTGGAGTGTACTTGGCCTCTCTAGAGATACGCAGTATTTT.

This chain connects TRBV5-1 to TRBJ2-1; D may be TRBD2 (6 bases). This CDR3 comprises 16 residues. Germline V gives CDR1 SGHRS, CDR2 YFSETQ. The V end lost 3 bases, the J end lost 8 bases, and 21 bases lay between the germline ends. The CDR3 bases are TGCGCCAGCAGCTCCATTTCGGGACTGAGTGTATATGAGCAGTTCTTC. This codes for CASSSISGLSVYEQFF. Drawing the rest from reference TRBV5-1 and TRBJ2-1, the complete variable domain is KAGVTQTPRYLIKTRGQQVTLSCSPISGHRSVSWYQQTPGQGLQFLFEYFSETQRNKGNFPGRFSGRQFSNSRSEMNVSTLELGDSALYLCASSSISGLSVYEQFFGPGTRLTVL.

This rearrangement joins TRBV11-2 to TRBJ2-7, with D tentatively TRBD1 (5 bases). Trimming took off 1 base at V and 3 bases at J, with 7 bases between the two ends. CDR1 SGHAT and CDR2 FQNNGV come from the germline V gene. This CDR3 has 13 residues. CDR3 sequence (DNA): TGTGCCAGCAGCTTAGGGACATTCTACGAGCAGTACTTC. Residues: CASSLGTFYEQYF.

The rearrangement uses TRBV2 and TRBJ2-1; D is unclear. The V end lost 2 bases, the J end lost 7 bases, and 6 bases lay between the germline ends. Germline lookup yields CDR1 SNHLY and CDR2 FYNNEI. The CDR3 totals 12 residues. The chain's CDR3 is CASSEWANEQFF. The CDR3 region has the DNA TGTGCCAGCAGTGAATGGGCGAATGAGCAGTTCTTC.

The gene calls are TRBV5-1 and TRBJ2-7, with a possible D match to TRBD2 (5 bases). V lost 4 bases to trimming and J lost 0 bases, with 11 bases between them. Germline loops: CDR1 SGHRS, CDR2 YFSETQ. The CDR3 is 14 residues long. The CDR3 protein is CASSLERDSYEQYF. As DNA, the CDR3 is TGCGCCAGCAGCCTTGAACGGGACTCCTACGAGCAGTACTTC.

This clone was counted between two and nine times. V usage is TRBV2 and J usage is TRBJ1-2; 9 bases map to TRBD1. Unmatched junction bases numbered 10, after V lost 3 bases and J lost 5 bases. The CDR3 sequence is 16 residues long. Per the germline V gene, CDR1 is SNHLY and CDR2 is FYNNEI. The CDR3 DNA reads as TGTGCCAGCAGTGACCTCCCAACCGGGACAGGGTATGGCTACACCTTC. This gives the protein CASSDLPTGTGYGYTF.